This is a list of T cell receptor beta chains from one sample in a study of blood T cell repertoires in COVID-19. TCRdb's table, derived via immunoSEQ multiplex PCR, lists solely in-frame clones and lacks some. The sample lists about 200,000 clones, about nine tenths occurring once. Sequencing input: PBMCs or T cells enriched from blood (not recorded which). These receptors came from a woman aged 25 to 39 who had recovered from COVID-19. The CDR3 runs from the conserved cysteine through the conserved F or W. Each record gives: J gene, V gene, CDR3 protein.

>TRBJ1-1|TRBV6-5
CASSSTWTGTNTEAFF
>TRBJ2-5|TRBV6-5
CASRPTGEGQETQYF
>TRBJ2-7|TRBV7-3
CASSLGTGGLSSYEQYF
>TRBJ1-2|TRBV7-9
CASAPGFGQASGYTF
>TRBJ2-5|TRBV6-4
CASSPRQGETQYF
>TRBJ2-2|TRBV6-5
CASSITGDTGELFF
>TRBJ1-4|TRBV18
CASSPTGTGEEKLFF
>TRBJ1-1|TRBV27
CASSPYAGGRTEAFF
>TRBJ1-5|TRBV19
CASSMKGTGSNQPQHF
>TRBJ2-3|TRBV6-2/TRBV6-3
CASSTPEVAGGPTDTQYF
>TRBJ2-1|TRBV4-2
CASRPLAGNEQFF
>TRBJ1-6|TRBV11-3
CASSLDNWARADSPLHF
>TRBJ2-5|TRBV9
CASSLGQLQETQYF
>TRBJ1-2|TRBV6-4
CASSGLAEKFDYGYTF
>TRBJ1-4|TRBV11-3
CASSLGAGGAAKNEKLFF
>TRBJ1-4|TRBV5-5
CASSTALDEKLFF
>TRBJ2-5|TRBV2
CASSPTSGRNQETQYF
>TRBJ1-1|TRBV27
CASSLDSYLTEAFF
>TRBJ2-7|TRBV3-1/TRBV3-2
CASSLAGTSVHEQYF
>TRBJ1-3|TRBV19
CASSSGISGNTIYF
>TRBJ1-1|TRBV5-6
CASSWGTGGRGTEAFF
>TRBJ2-1|TRBV5-4
CASSPDRLNEQFF
>TRBJ2-7|TRBV5-4
CASRSGGVLYEQYF
>TRBJ2-2|TRBV7-3
CASSLSWSGELFF
>TRBJ1-2|TRBV5-4
CASSARDRVPYTF
>TRBJ2-1|TRBV19
CASSMDRSPYNEQFF
>TRBJ1-5|TRBV11-2
CASSLDPGGGQPQHF